The 32 T cell receptor beta chains presented below share a single source sample, sequenced in a study of blood T cell repertoires in COVID-19. Sequencing was performed with immunoSEQ multiplex PCR; in TCRdb, only in-frame clones are kept and a portion is missing. The sample records about 160,000 clones, 65% to 85% being singletons. Sequenced material: peripheral blood. All receptors derive from a woman aged 55-69 years with acute or convalescent COVID-19.

This chain joins TRBV10-2 and TRBJ1-4; D ambiguous. V lost 0 bases to trimming and J lost 10 bases, with 15 bases between them. This CDR3 is 15 amino acids long. CDR1 is WSHSY and CDR2 is SAAADI in the germline V gene. Here the CDR3 reads CASSESGGPGRKLFF. DNA of the CDR3: TGCGCCAGCAGTGAGTCGGGCGGACCGGGGAGAAAACTGTTTTTT.

Comments on this clone: One end of the junction varies from germline; a read error may be responsible. V usage is TRBV7-2 and J usage is TRBJ2-5; 11 bases map to TRBD2. This CDR3 has 14 residues. CDR1 and CDR2 from the germline V gene are SGHTA and FQGNSA. CDR3 nucleotide sequence: TGTGCCAGCACCTTAGCGGGGGGGGCCCAGACCCAGTACTTC. Translating gives CASTLAGGAQTQYF.

J is TRBJ2-5 and V is TRBV5-1; TRBD1 agrees at 7 bases. V shed 0 bases, J shed 1 base, and the junction held 0 bases outside the gene matches. The CDR3 spans 14 residues. Looked up from germline, CDR1 is SGHRS and CDR2 is YFSETQ. CDR3 protein: CASSLGQGQETQYF. In DNA form, the CDR3 reads TGCGCCAGCAGCTTGGGACAGGGCCAAGAGACCCAGTACTTC.

The V gene is TRBV6-6, the J gene TRBJ1-6, with D hard to call. Per germline, CDR1 MNHNY and CDR2 SVGAGI (reference sequence). Trimming took 0 bases from V and 7 from J, leaving 10 bases between them. This CDR3 is 15 amino acids long. CDR3 DNA: TGTGCCAGCAGTTACTCGGAGGGTTGGAATTCACCCCTCCACTTT. It translates to CASSYSEGWNSPLHF.

The rearrangement joins TRBV4-3 to TRBJ1-6; the D gene is possibly TRBD1 (5 bases). CDR3 length: 18 residues. Trimming left V 0 bases short and J 5 bases short, with 17 bases between. Germline V gene data show CDR1 as LGHNA and CDR2 as YSLEER. Here the CDR3 reads CASSQELRAGVNNSPLHF. CDR3 bases: TGCGCCAGCAGCCAAGAACTTCGGGCGGGGGTTAATAATTCACCCCTCCACTTT.

CDR3 loop: CASSYSGVDTQYF. The CDR3, as DNA: TGTGCCAGCAGTTACTCCGGAGTTGATACGCAGTATTTT. The chain employs TRBV6-6 and TRBJ2-3; D gene ambiguous. Germline-derived CDR1 and CDR2 are MNHNY and SVGAGI (reference sequence). CDR3 length: 13 residues. Trimming cost V 0 bases and J 6 bases, with 7 bases left between them.

This chain uses TRBV30 with TRBJ1-1, with a weak D call TRBD1 (5 bases). The V gene's germline CDR1 is GTSNPN and CDR2 SVGIG (reference sequence). There are 14 residues in the CDR3. V was clipped by 3 bases and J by 4 bases, with 15 bases between them. The CDR3 DNA sequence: TGTGCCTGGAGGTTGACGGCTAGGGGCACTGAAGCTTTCTTT. Its protein is CAWRLTARGTEAFF.

J is TRBJ1-3 and V is TRBV15; D might be TRBD1 (6 bases). Trimming took off 4 bases at V and 3 bases at J, with 19 bases between the two ends. This CDR3 contains 17 residues. Looked up from germline, CDR1 is LNHNV and CDR2 is YYDKDF (reference sequence). The CDR3 sequence is CATSILTPGEGGNTIYF. As DNA, the CDR3 is TGTGCCACCAGCATCCTCACGCCAGGGGAAGGTGGAAACACCATATATTTT. Filled out from reference TRBV15 and TRBJ1-3, the complete variable domain reads DAMVIQNPRYQVTQFGKPVTLSCSQTLNHNVMYWYQQKSSQAPKLLFHYYDKDFNNEADTPDNFQSRRPNTSFCFLDIRSPGLGDTAMYLCATSILTPGEGGNTIYFGEGSWLTVV.

A few counts support this clone. The V call is TRBV7-6, the J call TRBJ1-1; the D gene is possibly TRBD1 (6 bases). From germline, CDR1 is SGHVS and CDR2 FNYEAQ. This CDR3 region has 14 residues. Trimming took 1 base from V and 4 from J, leaving 10 bases between them. CDR3 DNA sequence: TGTGCCAGCAGCTTAGGGGGGCAGGGCACTGAAGCTTTCTTT. It codes for CASSLGGQGTEAFF.

V usage is TRBV9 and J usage is TRBJ1-1; D not certain. Germline CDR1 reads SGDLS; CDR2 reads YYNGEE. Trimming stripped 4 bases from V and 0 bases from J, with 4 bases between. This CDR3 is built from 12 residues. This CDR3 is CASSPMNTEAFF. In DNA, the CDR3 is TGTGCCAGCAGCCCCATGAACACTGAAGCTTTCTTT.

This rearrangement joins TRBV5-3 to TRBJ2-2; D is possibly TRBD2 (8 bases). TRBV5-3 is an open reading frame whose function is uncertain. The V end lost 3 bases, the J end lost 2 bases, and 26 bases lay between the germline ends. The CDR3 is 20 residues long. CDR3 sequence: CARSSSGGRQGTPNTGELFF. The CDR3, as DNA: TGTGCCAGAAGCTCTTCGGGGGGGCGACAGGGTACCCCAAACACCGGGGAGCTGTTTTTT.

The V and J genes are TRBV18 and TRBJ1-3; unclear D gene. CDR1 KGHSH and CDR2 LQKENI come from the germline V gene. The CDR3 covers 16 residues. V was shortened by 3 bases and J by 0 bases, with 12 bases between the two germline ends. The CDR3 sequence: CASSPQAQSSGNTIYF. The CDR3 DNA sequence: TGTGCCAGCTCACCCCAGGCTCAGAGCTCTGGAAACACCATATATTTT.

The chain combines TRBV14 with TRBJ1-2, with 9 bases identical to TRBD1. Germline CDR1 is SGHDN and CDR2 is FVKESK. CDR3 size: 13 residues. V gave up 4 bases and J gave up 6 bases; unmatched junction bases: 3. CDR3 DNA sequence: TGTGCCAGCAGCCTACGGACAGGGGATGGCTACACCTTC. Translation: CASSLRTGDGYTF.

This chain links TRBV25-1 with TRBJ2-7; D is possibly TRBD2 (6 bases). Between the trimmed V and J ends, which lost 4 bases and 5 bases, there was a span of 12 bases. Germline loops: CDR1 MGHDK, CDR2 SYGVNS. The CDR3 covers 13 residues. The CDR3 sequence is CASSGTGEDEQYF. As DNA, the CDR3 is TGTGCCAGCAGTGGGACTGGGGAGGACGAGCAGTACTTC.

This rearrangement joins TRBV27 to TRBJ2-7, with 11 bases identical to TRBD2. The CDR3 consists of 15 residues. Per the germline V gene, CDR1 is MNHEY and CDR2 is SMNVEV (reference sequence). V lost 5 bases to trimming and J lost 2 bases; unmatched junction nucleotides: 5. The CDR3 DNA is TGTGCCAGCAGTGCTAGCGGGGGGCCGCCCTACGAGCAGTACTTC. It yields the protein CASSASGGPPYEQYF.

The rearrangement uses TRBV5-1 and TRBJ2-5; 8 bases map to TRBD1. Germline assignment: CDR1 SGHRS and CDR2 YFSETQ. The CDR3 is 14 residues long. V was pared by 3 bases and J by 5 bases, with 6 bases of the junction left unmatched. This chain's CDR3 is CASSWTGNRETQYF. CDR3 bases: TGCGCCAGCAGCTGGACAGGGAACAGGGAGACCCAGTACTTC.

The chain employs TRBV21-1 and TRBJ2-7; the table's D call, TRBD2, was not checked against the DNA. TRBV21-1 is classified as a pseudogene. This CDR3 is built from 14 residues. This chain's CDR3 is CASSMGGGANEQYF. The CDR3 region has the DNA TGTGCCAGCAGCATGGGCGGGGGGGCCAACGAGCAGTACTTC.

The chain joins TRBV20-1 to TRBJ2-7; 9 bases map to TRBD2. The CDR3 contains 14 residues. J gave up 3 bases and V 3 bases, and 6 bases lay outside the gene matches. Germline CDR1 DFQATT, CDR2 SNEGSKA (reference sequence). CDR3 region: CSASSSGGLYEQYF. In DNA, the CDR3 is TGCAGTGCTAGTAGTAGCGGGGGTCTCTACGAGCAGTACTTC.

This clone was seen only a few times. This sequence joins TRBV28 and TRBJ1-2; 7 bases line up with TRBD1. This CDR3 contains 14 residues. Germline values: CDR1 MDHEN, CDR2 SYDVKM. The V and J ends lost 8 bases and 4 bases, in that order; junction bases with no gene match: 10. The DNA for the CDR3 is TGTGCCAGCGGGGACAGCATCTACAGCTATGGCTACACCTTC. Translated, it gives CASGDSIYSYGYTF.

V is TRBV10-1 and J is TRBJ2-5; 8 bases are shared with TRBD2. The CDR3 is 13 residues long. CDR1 is WNHNN, CDR2 SYGVQD, per germline (reference sequence). The V and J ends lost 3 bases and 7 bases, in that order; junction bases with no gene match: 4. CDR3 amino acids: CASSESGGSTQYF. The DNA of the CDR3 is TGCGCCAGCAGTGAAAGCGGGGGTTCGACCCAGTACTTC.

The J gene is TRBJ2-2, the V gene TRBV18; no clear D gene. V was pared by 3 bases and J by 2 bases, with 7 bases between. Germline loops: CDR1 KGHSH, CDR2 LQKENI. This CDR3 is 14 amino acids long. The CDR3 coding sequence is TGTGCCAGCTCACCCTCCTTAAACACCGGGGAGCTGTTTTTT. Its translation: CASSPSLNTGELFF. Using reference TRBV18 and TRBJ2-2 for the parts outside the CDR3, the full variable domain is NAGVMQNPRHLVRRRGQEARLRCSPMKGHSHVYWYRQLPEEGLKFMVYLQKENIIDESGMPKERFSAEFPKEGPSILRIQQVVRGDSAAYFCASSPSLNTGELFFGEGSRLTVL.

The J gene is TRBJ2-7, the V gene TRBV5-1; TRBD2 aligns across 7 bases. Trimming at V came to 2 bases and at J to 2 bases, leaving 4 bases not matched to a gene. From germline, CDR1 is SGHRS and CDR2 YFSETQ. The CDR3 sequence is 14 residues long. CDR3 DNA: TGCGCCAGCAGCTTAGCGGGGAACCCCTACGAGCAGTACTTC. Translating gives CASSLAGNPYEQYF.

This clone was found once. V usage is TRBV5-1 and J usage is TRBJ2-5; TRBD1 aligns across 8 bases. The CDR3 contains 15 residues. The germline V gene encodes CDR1 SGHRS and CDR2 YFSETQ. The V gene end was trimmed by 0 bases and the J gene end by 2 bases; junction bases not matched to a gene: 3. This CDR3 is CASSLDTGGQETQYF. CDR3 nucleotides: TGCGCCAGCAGCTTGGATACAGGGGGTCAAGAGACCCAGTACTTC.

The chain employs TRBV24-1 and TRBJ2-1; tentatively, D is TRBD1 (6 bases). The CDR3 sequence is 13 residues long. Trimming cost V 3 bases and J 10 bases, with 12 bases left between them. Germline V gives CDR1 KGHDR, CDR2 SFDVKD. The CDR3 is CATSDGSGTEQFF. In DNA, the CDR3 is TGTGCCACCAGTGATGGTTCGGGGACAGAGCAGTTCTTC.

The V and J genes are TRBV11-2 and TRBJ1-2, with D maybe TRBD1 (6 bases). Germline-derived CDR1 and CDR2 are SGHAT and FQNNGV. Trimming took 3 bases from V and 10 from J, leaving 18 bases between them. The CDR3 has 14 amino acids. CDR3 sequence: CASSFALRQAHYTF. The CDR3 DNA sequence: TGTGCCAGCAGCTTTGCCCTCCGACAGGCCCACTACACCTTC.

The gene calls are TRBV7-2 and TRBJ2-5, with D tentatively TRBD2 (6 bases). The CDR3 is 15 amino acids. Germline V gene lookup returns CDR1 SGHTA and CDR2 FQGNSA. V gave up 1 base and J gave up 0 bases, with 9 bases separating them. CDR3 loop: CASSLDRGYQETQYF. The CDR3 DNA follows: TGTGCCAGCAGCTTAGACCGGGGGTACCAAGAGACCCAGTACTTC. Filled out from reference TRBV7-2 and TRBJ2-5, the complete variable domain reads GAGVSQSPSNKVTEKGKDVELRCDPISGHTALYWYRQSLGQGLEFLIYFQGNSAPDKSGLPSDRFSAERTGGSVSTLTIQRTQQEDSAVYLCASSLDRGYQETQYFGPGTRLLVL.

The V and J genes are TRBV3-1 (or the pseudogene TRBV3-2) and TRBJ1-1; 10 bases map to TRBD1. The J segment lost 1 base and the V segment lost 4 bases, leaving 6 bases of the junction unmatched. CDR3 length: 16 amino acids. Germline V gene data show CDR1 as LGHDT and CDR2 as YNNKEL (reference sequence). CDR3 sequence reads: CASSPGQGVKNTEAFF. CDR3 DNA: TGTGCCAGCAGCCCCGGACAGGGGGTGAAGAACACTGAAGCTTTCTTT.

The chain employs TRBV4-3 and TRBJ1-1; D not certain. V was trimmed by 0 bases and J by 0 bases, leaving 11 bases between them. Germline CDR1 is LGHNA and CDR2 is YSLEER. The CDR3 contains 16 residues. The CDR3 nucleotides are TGCGCCAGCAGCCAAGATTCAGGTCCTATGAACACTGAAGCTTTCTTT. Its protein is CASSQDSGPMNTEAFF.

V usage is TRBV27 and J usage is TRBJ1-5; 10 nucleotides agree with TRBD1. V shed 2 bases and J 6 bases; nucleotides not matched to a gene: 1. This CDR3 has 14 amino acids. Germline CDR1 reads MNHEY; CDR2 reads SMNVEV (reference sequence). The CDR3: CASSLRTGGQPQHF. The DNA for the CDR3 is TGTGCCAGCAGTTTACGGACAGGGGGTCAGCCCCAGCATTTT.

V gene TRBV23-1 combines with J gene TRBJ1-3, with 7 positions matching TRBD1. TRBV23-1 is known as an ORF, though its function is uncertain. CDR3 size: 19 residues. Losses at the gene ends were 0 bases for V and 0 bases for J; bases not matched to a gene: 11. CDR3: CASSQSQTGSYLSGNTIYF. DNA for the CDR3: TGCGCCAGCAGTCAATCCCAGACAGGGTCTTACCTCTCTGGAAACACCATATATTTT.

J is TRBJ2-3 and V is TRBV2; 9 positions agree with TRBD1. The ends lost 6 bases at V and 2 bases at J; junction bases unmatched: 12. This CDR3 is 17 amino acids long. CDR1 SNHLY and CDR2 FYNNEI come from the germline V gene. The CDR3 sequence is CASSFTGTGFTTDTQYF. The CDR3 DNA reads TGTGCCAGCAGCTTCACCGGGACAGGGTTTACCACAGATACGCAGTATTTT.

This chain connects TRBV6-6 to TRBJ1-1; no clear D. Trimming cost V 0 bases and J 3 bases, with 8 bases left between them. Germline values: CDR1 MNHNY, CDR2 SVGAGI (reference sequence). This CDR3 has 14 residues. The CDR3 bases are TGTGCCAGCAGTTACTCGCCAGTGTACACTGAAGCTTTCTTT. Amino acid sequence: CASSYSPVYTEAFF.